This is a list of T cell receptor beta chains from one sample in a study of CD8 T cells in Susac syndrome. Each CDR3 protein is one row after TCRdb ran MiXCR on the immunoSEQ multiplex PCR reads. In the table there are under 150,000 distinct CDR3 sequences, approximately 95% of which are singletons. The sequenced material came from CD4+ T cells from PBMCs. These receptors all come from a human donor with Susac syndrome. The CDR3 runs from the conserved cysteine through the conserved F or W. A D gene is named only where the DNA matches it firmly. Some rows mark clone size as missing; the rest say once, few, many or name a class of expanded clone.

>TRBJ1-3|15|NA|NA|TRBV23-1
TGCGCCAGCAGTTCCTCCGAGGGTAGACGAAACACCATATATTTT
CASSSSEGRRNTIYF
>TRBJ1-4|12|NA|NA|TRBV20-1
TGCAGTGCTAAGACTGGCGACCGGGAACTGTTTTTT
CSAKTGDRELFF
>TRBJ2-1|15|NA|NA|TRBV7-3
TGTGCCAGCAGCTCCGGTTCGGGCGGTTACAATGAGCAGTTCTTC
CASSSGSGGYNEQFF
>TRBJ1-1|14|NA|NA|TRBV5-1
TGCGCCAGCAGCTTTGACGGAGGAAGCACTGAAGCTTTCTTT
CASSFDGGSTEAFF
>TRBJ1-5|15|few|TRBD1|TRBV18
TGTGCCAGCTCACCTGGACAGGGCAGCAATCAGCCCCAGCATTTT
CASSPGQGSNQPQHF
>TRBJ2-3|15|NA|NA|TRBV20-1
TGCAGTGCTAGAACGGGACACTCTTTCACAGATACGCAGTATTTT
CSARTGHSFTDTQYF
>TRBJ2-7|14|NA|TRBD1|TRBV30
TGTGCCTGGGGGAGGACAGGGCGAGGATACGAGCAGTACTTC
CAWGRTGRGYEQYF
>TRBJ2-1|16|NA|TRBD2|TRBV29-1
TGCAGCGTTACCCGTCCGGGACTAGCGGACCCTAATGAGCAGTTCTTC
CSVTRPGLADPNEQFF
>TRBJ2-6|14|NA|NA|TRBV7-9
TGTGCCAGCAGCTTTTACTCTGGGGCCAACGTCCTGACTTTC
CASSFYSGANVLTF
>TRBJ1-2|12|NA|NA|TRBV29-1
TGCAGCGTTGAACGGGGGCTGCGGGGCTACACCTTC
CSVERGLRGYTF
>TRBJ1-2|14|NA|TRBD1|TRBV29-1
TGCAGCGCCACCGACCGGGGACAGAACTATGGCTACACCTTC
CSATDRGQNYGYTF
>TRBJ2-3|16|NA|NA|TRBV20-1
TGCAGTGCTAGAGAGCCGCTAGCCCACCTCACAGATACGCAGTATTTT
CSAREPLAHLTDTQYF
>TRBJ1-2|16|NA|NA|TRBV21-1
TGTGCCAGCAGCAAACCCGCTGGGGACGGCACTTATGGCTACACCTTC
CASSKPAGDGTYGYTF
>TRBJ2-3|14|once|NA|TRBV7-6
TGTGCCAGCAGCCGAATCCCAGGCACAGATACGCAGTATTTT
CASSRIPGTDTQYF
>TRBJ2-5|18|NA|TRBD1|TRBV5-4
TGTGCCAGCAGCCCCGGGACAGGGGGCTCTTTGTACCAAGAGACCCAGTACTTC
CASSPGTGGSLYQETQYF
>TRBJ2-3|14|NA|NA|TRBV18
TGTGCCAGCTCACCACCCTCAGGGTCAGATACGCAGTATTTT
CASSPPSGSDTQYF
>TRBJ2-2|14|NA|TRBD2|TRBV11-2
TGTGCCAGCTCCGGACTAGAGGGGACCGGGGAGCTGTTTTTT
CASSGLEGTGELFF
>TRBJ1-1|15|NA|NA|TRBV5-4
TGTGCCAGCAGCGGTGGGGGCGTGAAGAACACTGAAGCTTTCTTT
CASSGGGVKNTEAFF
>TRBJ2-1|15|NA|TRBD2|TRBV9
TGTGCCAGCAGCGGGGGCGGGGGGACCTACAATGAGCAGTTCTTC
CASSGGGGTYNEQFF
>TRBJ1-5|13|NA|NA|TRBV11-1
TGTGCCAGCAGCTTAGAGGCGGGGAAGCCCCAGCATTTT
CASSLEAGKPQHF
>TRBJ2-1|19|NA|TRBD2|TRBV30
TGTGCCTGGAGTGCGGGACTAGCGGGGGGGAAGAGCTCCTACAATGAGCAGTTCTTC
CAWSAGLAGGKSSYNEQFF
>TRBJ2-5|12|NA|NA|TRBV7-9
TGTGCCAGCAGCCGCCCTAAAGAGACCCAGTACTTC
CASSRPKETQYF
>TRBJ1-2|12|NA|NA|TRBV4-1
TGCGCCAGCAGCCAATTAGCCCCGTCCAGGACCTTC
CASSQLAPSRTF
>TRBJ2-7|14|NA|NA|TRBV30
TGTGCCTCCGCTCGGGGCCCCGGGGAGTACGAGCAGTACTTC
CASARGPGEYEQYF
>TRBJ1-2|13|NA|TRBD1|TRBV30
TGTGCCTGGAGTGTCTTCAGGGGGTATGGCTACACCTTC
CAWSVFRGYGYTF
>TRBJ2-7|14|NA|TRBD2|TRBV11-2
TGTGCCAGCAGCGAGCCCGGACTAGTTGGCGAGCAGTACTTC
CASSEPGLVGEQYF
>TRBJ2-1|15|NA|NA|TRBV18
TGTGCCAGCTCACCACGTGAGACCAGTTGGAGTGAGCAGTTCTTC
CASSPRETSWSEQFF
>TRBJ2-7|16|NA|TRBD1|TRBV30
TGTGCCTGGAGCGACTGGGGACAGGGAGGTTCCTACGAGCAGTACTTC
CAWSDWGQGGSYEQYF
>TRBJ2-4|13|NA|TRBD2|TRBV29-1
TGCAGCGTCGGGGGGGGAACCAAAAACATTCAGTACTTC
CSVGGGTKNIQYF
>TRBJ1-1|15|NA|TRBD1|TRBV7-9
TGTGCCAGCAGCTTAGGGGGGACAGGGAACACTGAAGCTTTCTTT
CASSLGGTGNTEAFF
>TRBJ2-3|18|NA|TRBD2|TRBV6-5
TGTGCCAGCAGTTACGTTATTAGCGGGAGTGGAGGCACAGATACGCAGTATTTT
CASSYVISGSGGTDTQYF
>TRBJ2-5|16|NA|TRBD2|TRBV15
TGTGCCACCAGCAGAGAGGGGCGGGGGTTAGTGGAGACCCAGTACTTC
CATSREGRGLVETQYF
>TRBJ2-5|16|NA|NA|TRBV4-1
TGCGCCAGCAGTTCCGGTGACGGAGAAGTCCAAGAGACCCAGTACTTC
CASSSGDGEVQETQYF
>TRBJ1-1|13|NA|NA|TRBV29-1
TGCAGCGTCCAAAGGAGGGTAATCCCTGAAGCTTTCTTT
CSVQRRVIPEAFF
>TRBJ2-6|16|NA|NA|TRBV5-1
TGCGCCAGCAGCTTGTATAGGGAGGCTGGGGCCAACGTCCTGACTTTC
CASSLYREAGANVLTF
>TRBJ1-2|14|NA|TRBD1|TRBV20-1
TGCAGTGCTACCCAGCAGGGGGCGCAAAATGGCTACACCTTC
CSATQQGAQNGYTF
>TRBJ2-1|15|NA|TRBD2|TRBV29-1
TGCAGCGTTACAATAGCGGGAGGGAGAAACAATGAGCAGTTCTTC
CSVTIAGGRNNEQFF
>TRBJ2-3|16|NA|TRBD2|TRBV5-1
TGCGCCAGCAGCTTCGAGGGACTAGCGGGGGTCGATACGCAGTATTTT
CASSFEGLAGVDTQYF
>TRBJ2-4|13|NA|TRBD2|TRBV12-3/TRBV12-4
TGTGCCAGCAGCTTAGCGGGAGTGCACATTCAGTACTTC
CASSLAGVHIQYF
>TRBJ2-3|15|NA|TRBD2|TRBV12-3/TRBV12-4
TGTGCCAGCACCATTTCTAGCGGGGGGGCCGATACGCAGTATTTT
CASTISSGGADTQYF